Many counts were recorded for the clone carrying this TCR beta chain. Its antigen is still unknown. Germline CDR1 is MNHEY and CDR2 is SVGAGI. The junction had 3 bases not matched to a gene; V was cut back by 6 bases and J by 5 bases. The CDR3 consists of 14 residues. MiXCR was run by TCRdb on the 5' RACE reads, yielding one entry per CDR3 protein. This table holds some 70,000 distinct CDR3 sequences, roughly 8.7% found once. This sample stems from a study of early T cells in non-severe SARS-CoV-2 infection. As for the study in general: With bulk RNA from unsorted whole blood as input, sequencing yielded unpaired chains. Notes on the study in general: VDJdb-based matching was biased toward anti-spike CD8 responses and missed private and CD4 specificities.

The V gene is TRBV6-5, the J gene TRBJ2-1; 11 positions agree with TRBD2. Sequenced: whole blood. The receptor was derived from an adult who was a healthcare worker with PCR-confirmed SARS-CoV-2 infection or an uninfected control (not recorded which). The CDR3 nucleotides read TGTGCCAGCAGAACTAGCGGGGGAAACAATGAGCAGTTCTTC. Encoded protein: CASRTSGGNNEQFF.